Included here is one T cell receptor (beta chain) sequence, with context. The CDR3 has 19 amino acids. The assay was immunoSEQ multiplex PCR, and TCRdb's table has in-frame clones only and misses some. The sample has about 120,000 clones; roughly 92% are singletons. The entry originates in a study of control samples from healthy donors and cancer patients. The clonotype was recovered from a woman under 30 in good health. This chain links TRBV21-1 with TRBJ1-3; the table's D call TRBD1 went unverified against the DNA. TRBV21-1 is designated a pseudogene. Sequences were obtained from blood. For the CDR3, the DNA is TGTGCCAGCAGCTCCTGGGACAGGGGAAGATTGAGCTCTGGAAACACCATATATTTT. It encodes CASSSWDRGRLSSGNTIYF.